The present entry profiles one TCR beta chain with its context. Its antigen is not known. Each donor was healthy, and each was a bone marrow donor. The sample comes from a study of cytomegalovirus exposure and HLA in healthy donors. Study-wide results and limits: CMV serostatus was the sole immune exposure information available. When analyzed later, a missense DCLRE1C variant was found to be linked to TCR beta V- and J-gene trimming. Researchers catalogued 164 TCR beta chains as cytomegalovirus-associated.

Trimming cost V 8 bases and J 1 base; bases outside gene matches: 1. Germline values: CDR1 SNHLY, CDR2 FYNNEI. The CDR3 sequence is 12 residues long. Primers for the PCR totalled 60 Vbeta and 13 Jbeta. The assay was immunoSEQ multiplex PCR, and TCRdb's table has in-frame clones only and misses some. The data hold about 98,000 clones, with 60% to 80% observed a single time. Sequencing was performed on PBMCs. The TCR was taken from a male donor in good health and CMV-seropositive. V gene TRBV2 combines with J gene TRBJ2-5; 7 bases fit TRBD1. The CDR3 DNA is TGTGCCAGCGGACAGGTCCAAGAGACCCAGTACTTC. Protein sequence: CASGQVQETQYF.